This T cell receptor beta chain was documented in a study of CD8 T cells in Susac syndrome. When the RNA was reverse transcribed, random hexamers were used with an input of about 0.5 to 1 ug. One entry per CDR3 protein, called by TCRdb with MiXCR from the immunoSEQ multiplex PCR reads. The table records about 180,000 distinct CDR3 sequences, approximately 94% of them present only once. Susac syndrome patients met recently defined diagnostic criteria for definite or probable disease. Germline values: CDR1 SQVTM, CDR2 ANQGSEA. J was trimmed by 7 bases and V by 6 bases; bases with no gene match: 11. The CDR3 extends over 13 amino acids.

The clonotype comes from a human donor with Susac syndrome. The sequenced material came from CD4+ T cells from PBMCs. The V and J genes are TRBV29-1 and TRBJ2-7; 8 nucleotides match TRBD2. The CDR3 nucleotides are TGCAGCGTCTCTAGCGGGCCGGCTAGTGAGCAGTACTTC. Its protein is CSVSSGPASEQYF.